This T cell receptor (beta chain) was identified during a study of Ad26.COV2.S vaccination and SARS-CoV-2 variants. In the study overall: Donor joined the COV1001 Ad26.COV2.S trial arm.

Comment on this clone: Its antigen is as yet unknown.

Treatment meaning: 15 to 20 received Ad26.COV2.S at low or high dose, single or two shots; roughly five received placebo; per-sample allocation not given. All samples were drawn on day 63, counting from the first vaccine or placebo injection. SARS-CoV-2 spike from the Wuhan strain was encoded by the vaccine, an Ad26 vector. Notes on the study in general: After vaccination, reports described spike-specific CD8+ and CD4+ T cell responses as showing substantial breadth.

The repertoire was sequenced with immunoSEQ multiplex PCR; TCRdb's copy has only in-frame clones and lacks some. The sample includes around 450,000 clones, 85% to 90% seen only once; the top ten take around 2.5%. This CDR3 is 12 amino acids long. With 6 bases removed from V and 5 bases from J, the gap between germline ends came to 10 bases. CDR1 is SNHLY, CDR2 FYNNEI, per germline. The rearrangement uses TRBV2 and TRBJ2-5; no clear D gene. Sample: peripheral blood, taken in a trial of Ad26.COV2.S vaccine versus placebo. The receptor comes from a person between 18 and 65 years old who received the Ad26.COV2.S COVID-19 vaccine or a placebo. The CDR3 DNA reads TGTGCCAGCAGCTCTGGAGCGGAGACCCAGTACTTC. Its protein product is CASSSGAETQYF.